The sequence of this T cell receptor (beta chain) was determined in a study of post-analysis software for immune sequencing data. The study, taken as a whole, reports: In patients, about five TRBV segments were more frequent than in controls, with TRBV5-6, TRBV5-1 and TRBV20-1 among them.

Researchers reported that TCR beta cDNA libraries carried unique molecular identifiers. Each CDR3 protein gets one entry after TCRdb re-called the PCR reads with MiXCR. Here the sample spans approximately 360,000 distinct CDR3 sequences, about a third being singletons. This CDR3 has 12 amino acids. Per the germline V gene, CDR1 is SQVTM and CDR2 is ANQGSEA. The junction had 8 bases not matched to a gene; V was cut back by 8 bases and J by 7 bases. Turning to this clonotype: Antigen specificity is unknown.

The sequenced sample was blood. J is TRBJ2-1 and V is TRBV29-1, with 7 bases lining up with TRBD1. This TCR came from a girl aged 5 to 17 with multiple sclerosis. CDR3 nucleotides: TGCAGCCTTAAGGGACAGAAGAATGAGCAGTTCTTC. Translation: CSLKGQKNEQFF.